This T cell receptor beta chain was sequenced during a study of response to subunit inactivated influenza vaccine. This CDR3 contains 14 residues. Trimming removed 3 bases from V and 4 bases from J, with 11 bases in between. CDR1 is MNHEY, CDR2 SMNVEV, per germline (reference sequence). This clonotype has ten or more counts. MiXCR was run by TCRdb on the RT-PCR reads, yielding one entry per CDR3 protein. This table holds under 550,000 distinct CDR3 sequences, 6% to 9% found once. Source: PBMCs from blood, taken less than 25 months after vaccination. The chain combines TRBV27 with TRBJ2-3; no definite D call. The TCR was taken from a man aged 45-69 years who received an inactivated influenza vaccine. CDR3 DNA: TGTGCCAGCAGTTTCGAGTCTCAATCAGATACGCAGTATTTT. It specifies CASSFESQSDTQYF.